Included here is one TCR beta chain sequence, with context. Its antigen is undetermined. The data are from a study of post-analysis software for immune sequencing data. The wider study: The courses of disease that were included comprised relapsing-remitting, secondary progressive and progressive-relapsing multiple sclerosis. Whole-study findings and limits: With F measure, samples from one preparation batch clustered together strongly. When patients were compared with controls, a handful of TRBV segments were more frequent, TRBV5-6, TRBV5-1 and TRBV20-1 among them. The study found significantly lower normalized Chao1 diversity in multiple sclerosis patients than in controls.

Incorporated into the TCR beta cDNA libraries were unique molecular identifiers, which served to reduce PCR and sequencing biases. TCRdb analysed the PCR reads with MiXCR anew, one entry per CDR3 protein. Of 160,000 or so distinct CDR3 sequences in the sample, roughly 34% are singletons; the top ten hold 25% to 35%. The CDR3 extends over 13 amino acids. CDR1 is LGHDT and CDR2 is YNNKEL in the germline V gene (reference sequence). V dropped 2 bases and J dropped 5 bases, with 9 bases sitting between them. The chain uses TRBV3-1 and TRBJ1-1; no reliable D call. The sequencing used blood, collected after autologous hematopoietic stem cell transplantation. The receptor was derived from a girl aged 10-17 years with multiple sclerosis. CDR3 amino acids: CASSQMAETEAFF. The DNA for the CDR3 is TGTGCCAGCAGCCAAATGGCAGAGACTGAAGCTTTCTTT.